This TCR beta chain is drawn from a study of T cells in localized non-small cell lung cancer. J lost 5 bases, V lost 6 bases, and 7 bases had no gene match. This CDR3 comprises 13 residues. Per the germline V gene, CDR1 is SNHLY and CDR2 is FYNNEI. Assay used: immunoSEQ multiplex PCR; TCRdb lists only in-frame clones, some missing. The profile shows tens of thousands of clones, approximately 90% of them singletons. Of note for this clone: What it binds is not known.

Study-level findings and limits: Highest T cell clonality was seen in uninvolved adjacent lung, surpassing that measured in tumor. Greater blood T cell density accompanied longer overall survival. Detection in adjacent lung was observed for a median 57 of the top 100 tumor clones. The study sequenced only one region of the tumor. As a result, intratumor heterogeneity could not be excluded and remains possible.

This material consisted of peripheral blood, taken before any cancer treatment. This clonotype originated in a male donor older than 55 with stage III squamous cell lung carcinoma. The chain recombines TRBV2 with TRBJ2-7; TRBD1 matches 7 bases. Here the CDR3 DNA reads TGTGCCAGCAGCCAACAGGGGATGAACGAGCAGTACTTC. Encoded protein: CASSQQGMNEQYF.